This is a list of T cell receptor beta chains from one sample in a study of T cell responses to AZD1222 COVID-19 vaccine. Here immunoSEQ multiplex PCR was the method, and the copy in TCRdb shows in-frame clones only, minus some. The sample has about 130,000 clones, about 94% seen once; the top ten hold roughly 0.96%. The sample in question was peripheral blood, obtained on day 0 of AZD1222 vaccination. Every receptor here comes from an adult in good health. Both conserved end residues are part of each CDR3. A D gene is named only where the DNA matches it firmly. Rows give clone size only sometimes, using once, few, many, or a class for an expanded clone.

CDR3 length	D gene	V gene	clone size	J gene	CDR3 DNA	CDR3 protein
13	.	TRBV29-1	.	TRBJ1-3	TGCAGCTCGAGGGGCATGGGGGGAAACACCATATATTTT	CSSRGMGGNTIYF
15	TRBD1	TRBV6-1	.	TRBJ2-7	TGTGCCAGCAGTGAAAGAGCGGACAGGAACAACGAGCAGTACTTC	CASSERADRNNEQYF
14	.	TRBV29-1	.	TRBJ1-5	TGCAGCTTGGGGGGGGCGGATAGCAATCAGCCCCAGCATTTT	CSLGGADSNQPQHF
13	.	TRBV27	.	TRBJ1-1	TGTGCCAGCAGTCACCATCTGACGGATGAAGCTTTCTTT	CASSHHLTDEAFF
13	TRBD1	TRBV10-3	.	TRBJ1-2	TGTGCCATCAGACAGGGGGCGGGCTATGGCTACACCTTC	CAIRQGAGYGYTF
12	.	TRBV29-1	.	TRBJ1-3	TGCAGCGTCGAAGGGTTCGGAAACACCATATATTTT	CSVEGFGNTIYF
14	.	TRBV19	.	TRBJ2-7	TGTGCCAGTAGTAATACAGGATATACCTACGAGCAGTACTTC	CASSNTGYTYEQYF
11	.	TRBV12-3/TRBV12-4	once	TRBJ2-5	TGTGCCAGCAGTTTCGGAGAGACCCAGTACTTC	CASSFGETQYF
11	.	TRBV24-1	.	TRBJ2-1	TGTGCCACCAGTGATTCCCGCCGCCTGTTCTTC	CATSDSRRLFF
14	.	TRBV6-6	.	TRBJ1-5	TGTGCCAGCAGGGATACAGTTAGCAATCAGCCCCAGCATTTT	CASRDTVSNQPQHF
14	.	TRBV30	.	TRBJ2-3	TGTGCCTGGACTCCCGGGACGGGACATAATACGCAGTATTTT	CAWTPGTGHNTQYF
13	TRBD1	TRBV3-1/TRBV3-2	once	TRBJ1-2	TGTGCCAGCAGCCTGACAGGGGGCCGTGGCTACACCTTC	CASSLTGGRGYTF
12	TRBD1	TRBV27	.	TRBJ2-7	TGTGCCAGCAGCGGACAGGGGATGGATTGGTACTTC	CASSGQGMDWYF
14	.	TRBV28	.	TRBJ2-7	TGTGCCAGCAGGTCAGGGGCTAGCTCCTACGAGCAGTACTTC	CASRSGASSYEQYF
15	TRBD2	TRBV27	.	TRBJ2-7	TGTGCCTGCAGCAAGGGAGCGGGGGCCCGCTACGAGCAGTACTTC	CACSKGAGARYEQYF
15	.	TRBV4-1	.	TRBJ1-1	TGCGCCAGCAGCCCCCCAGGTGGAGTGAACACTGAAGCTTTCTTT	CASSPPGGVNTEAFF
16	.	TRBV5-6	.	TRBJ2-6	TGTGCCAGCAGTTTAGACAGCCACTCTGGGGCCAACGTCCTGACTTTC	CASSLDSHSGANVLTF
19	TRBD2	TRBV6-1	.	TRBJ2-2	TGTGCCAGCAGTGTACTTTCTAGCGGGGGGATAGGGTCTCCCGGGGAGCTGTTTTTT	CASSVLSSGGIGSPGELFF
14	.	TRBV19	.	TRBJ1-5	TGTGCCAGTAGTACCCCTTACCTCAATCAGCCCCAGCATTTT	CASSTPYLNQPQHF
16	TRBD2	TRBV9	.	TRBJ2-3	TGTGCCAGCAGCGTAGCTAGCGGGGGGAAGGCAGATACGCAGTATTTT	CASSVASGGKADTQYF
14	TRBD1	TRBV6-1	.	TRBJ1-5	TGTGCCAGCAGCTGGGACAGGGGAAATCAGCCCCAGCATTTT	CASSWDRGNQPQHF
14	.	TRBV19	.	TRBJ1-5	TGTGCCAGTAGTATGTCAGGGGGCAATCAGCCCCAGCATTTT	CASSMSGGNQPQHF
12	.	TRBV6-5	.	TRBJ1-5	TGTGCCAGCACCAAGGAGGGGCAGCCCCAGCATTTT	CASTKEGQPQHF
15	TRBD1	TRBV5-4	.	TRBJ2-5	TGTGCCAGCAGCCTAACCGGGACAGCTGGGGAGACCCAGTACTTC	CASSLTGTAGETQYF
15	TRBD1	TRBV6-1	.	TRBJ1-5	TGTGCCAGCAGTGAATTACAGGGGAGCAATCAGCCCCAGCATTTT	CASSELQGSNQPQHF
16	.	TRBV21-1	.	TRBJ1-3	TGTGCCAGCAGCAAAAGAACGGGTAACTCTGGAAACACCATATATTTT	CASSKRTGNSGNTIYF
14	.	TRBV6-5	.	TRBJ1-2	TGTGCCAGCTCCTCGGCGGGGGAGGGCTATGGCTACACCTTC	CASSSAGEGYGYTF
13	.	TRBV5-1	.	TRBJ1-1	TGCGCCAGCACTTTGGGATTGAACACTGAAGCTTTCTTT	CASTLGLNTEAFF
17	TRBD1	TRBV15	.	TRBJ1-2	TGTGCCACCTCCAAAGCACCCAGGGGGCCAGCTAACTATGGCTACACCTTC	CATSKAPRGPANYGYTF
12	.	TRBV5-4	.	TRBJ1-6	TGTGCCAGCAGCTTCCCCCGTTCACCCCTCCACTTT	CASSFPRSPLHF
10	.	TRBV6-5	.	TRBJ1-2	TGTGCCAGCAGGAGCTATGGCTACACCTTC	CASRSYGYTF
15	TRBD1	TRBV5-4	.	TRBJ1-2	TGTGCCAGCAGACTCGGACAGGGTCCGGTCTATGGCTACACCTTC	CASRLGQGPVYGYTF
15	.	TRBV13	.	TRBJ1-6	TGTGCCAGCAGCTTAGGAAAGGGGAATAATTCACCCCTCCACTTT	CASSLGKGNNSPLHF
14	.	TRBV3-1/TRBV3-2	once	TRBJ1-5	TGTGCCAGCAGCCAACCGGGGAGGAATCAGCCCCAGCATTTT	CASSQPGRNQPQHF
16	TRBD1	TRBV5-1	few	TRBJ1-4	TGCGCCAGCAGCTACGGAGGGACAGACCCTAATGAAAAACTGTTTTTT	CASSYGGTDPNEKLFF
13	.	TRBV12-3/TRBV12-4	.	TRBJ1-5	TGTGCCAGCAGTTTACTCAGGGACCAGCCCCAGCATTTT	CASSLLRDQPQHF
15	.	TRBV10-3	.	TRBJ2-5	TGTGCCATCAGTGAGTCGTCGGGGTACCAAGAGACCCAGTACTTC	CAISESSGYQETQYF
15	TRBD2	TRBV2	.	TRBJ2-5	TGTGCCAGCAGTGGATCTAGCGGGGGATGGGAGACCCAGTACTTC	CASSGSSGGWETQYF
17	.	TRBV5-1	once	TRBJ1-4	TGCGCCAGCAGCTTCGGACGGACCAGTGCAACTAATGAAAAACTGTTTTTT	CASSFGRTSATNEKLFF
13	.	TRBV7-7	.	TRBJ2-2	TGTGCTAGCAGCGCAGGGAACACCGGGGAGCTGTTTTTT	CASSAGNTGELFF
14	.	TRBV5-1	once	TRBJ1-3	TGCGCCAGCAGCGCAGGGGCCTCTGGAAACACCATATATTTT	CASSAGASGNTIYF
12	.	TRBV12-3/TRBV12-4	.	TRBJ1-1	TGTGCCAGCAGCCAACAGAACACTGAAGCTTTCTTT	CASSQQNTEAFF